Listed here are 27 T cell receptor beta chains from one sample, sequenced in a study of T cell responses to AZD1222 COVID-19 vaccine (dated by TCRdb to about 2021). Libraries were prepared through the immunoSEQ multiplex PCR assay. Not all clones reach the TCRdb copy of this immuneACCESS table, which keeps in-frame sequences only. Checked studies attribute under half of the gap to unresolved V genes and leave the rest unexplained. This sample gives around 110,000 clones in total; approximately 90% of them show up just once. Roughly 1.5% of the sample is held by the ten biggest clonotypes. The sample's time point label, decoded: about 28 days (+/-7) after the second vaccine dose. Material: peripheral blood, obtained 28 days after the second AZD1222 dose. The receptor set was obtained from an adult who received the AZD1222 COVID-19 vaccine.

This chain joins TRBV5-4 and TRBJ2-7; D is undetermined. The CDR3 length is 14 residues. Germline loops: CDR1 SGHNT, CDR2 YYREEE (reference sequence). The V gene lost 2 bases and the J gene lost 0 bases, with 9 bases spanning the gap. CDR3 coding DNA: TGTGCCAGCAGCTTCATTGACTCCTCCTACGAGCAGTACTTC. Translated, it gives CASSFIDSSYEQYF. Full variable domain (outside the CDR3, taken from reference TRBV5-4 and TRBJ2-7): ETGVTQSPTHLIKTRGQQVTLRCSSQSGHNTVSWYQQALGQGPQFIFQYYREEENGRGNFPPRFSGLQFPNYSSELNVNALELDDSALYLCASSFIDSSYEQYFGPGTRLTVT.

This clone has a single count. V and J are TRBV6-4 and TRBJ1-5; the D is unclear. Between the trimmed V and J ends, which lost 0 bases and 5 bases, there was a span of 8 bases. Germline CDR1 is MRHNA and CDR2 is SNTAGT. This CDR3 has 14 amino acids. The CDR3 is CASSDSSLYQPQHF. DNA for the CDR3: TGTGCCAGCAGTGACTCAAGTCTTTATCAGCCCCAGCATTTT.

The rearrangement uses TRBV7-3 and TRBJ2-7; 12 bases agree with TRBD2. The CDR3 runs to 15 residues. Per the germline V gene, CDR1 is SGHTA and CDR2 is FQGTGA. With V trimmed by 4 bases and J by 1 base, 2 bases remained unmatched. The chain's CDR3 is CASSWTSGISYEQYF. The CDR3, as DNA: TGTGCCAGCAGCTGGACTAGCGGGATTTCCTACGAGCAGTACTTC.

The chain joins TRBV28 to TRBJ1-2, with TRBD1 matching over 7 bases. This CDR3 has 13 residues. The germline V gene encodes CDR1 MDHEN and CDR2 SYDVKM. The V segment lost 4 bases and the J segment 6 bases; nucleotides outside the gene matches: 5. The CDR3 bases are TGTGCCAGCAGTTCCAAGGGGGCTGATGGCTACACCTTC. Its translation is CASSSKGADGYTF.

This clone was seen only once. V and J are TRBV2 and TRBJ1-2; tentatively, D is TRBD1 (6 bases). This CDR3 region has 14 residues. The V gene's germline CDR1 is SNHLY and CDR2 FYNNEI. Trimming removed 3 bases from V and 2 bases from J, with 10 bases in between. In DNA form, the CDR3 reads TGTGCCAGCAGTGAGGTGGACAGCAACTATGGCTACACCTTC. Its protein product is CASSEVDSNYGYTF.

The chain couples TRBV5-1 to TRBJ1-3; 12 bases align to TRBD1. Losses at the gene ends were 4 bases for V and 2 bases for J; bases not matched to a gene: 4. CDR1 is SGHRS, CDR2 YFSETQ, per germline. The CDR3 is 16 amino acids. The CDR3 region is CASSPGQGATGNTIYF. CDR3 DNA sequence: TGCGCCAGCAGCCCGGGACAGGGGGCGACTGGAAACACCATATATTTT.

This chain connects TRBV18 to TRBJ2-2; D may be TRBD2 (6 bases). CDR3 length: 17 residues. V lost 2 bases and J lost 4, with 17 bases in between. The V gene's germline CDR1 is KGHSH and CDR2 LQKENI. The CDR3 bases are TGTGCCAGCTCACCAGCCGCGATGGGGGGAACCACCGGGGAGCTGTTTTTT. It codes for CASSPAAMGGTTGELFF.

As for this clone: The junction differs from germline at one of its ends, possibly a read error. V gene TRBV5-1 combines with J gene TRBJ1-5, with TRBD1 as a possible D gene (5 bases). The CDR3 length is 16 residues. Per the germline V gene, CDR1 is SGHRS and CDR2 is YFSETQ. The CDR3 loop is CASSLDTGGVNQPQHF. Here the CDR3 DNA reads TGCGCCAGCAGTTTGGACACGGGCGGAGTCAATCAGCCCCAGCATTTT.

V and J are TRBV28 and TRBJ1-2; D remains unclear. V lost 6 bases, J lost 6 bases, and 14 bases lay in between. In germline, CDR1 is MDHEN, CDR2 SYDVKM. CDR3 length equals 13 residues. As DNA, the CDR3 is TGTGCCAGCAGAAACCCCCGGGGTGATGGCTACACCTTC. Amino acids: CASRNPRGDGYTF.

The chain is built from TRBV19 and TRBJ2-7; D is ambiguous. The length of the CDR3 is 8 residues. Trimming removed 10 bases from V and 13 bases from J, with 11 bases in between. The germline V gene has CDR1 LNHDA and CDR2 SQIVND (reference sequence). The chain's CDR3 is CATPRQYF. The DNA for the CDR3 is TGTGCCACCCCCCGCCAATACTTC.

V is TRBV6-5 and J is TRBJ1-4, with D perhaps matching TRBD1 (6 bases). Trimming shortened V by 6 bases and J by 5 bases, and 13 bases separated the two germline ends. The CDR3 is 14 amino acids. The germline V gene encodes CDR1 MNHEY and CDR2 SVGAGI. CDR3 nucleotide sequence: TGTGCCAGCAGCTACAACACAGGGAATGAAAAACTGTTTTTT. This sequence encodes CASSYNTGNEKLFF.

V is TRBV25-1 and J is TRBJ2-7; a possible D gene is TRBD2 (5 bases). Per the germline V gene, CDR1 is MGHDK and CDR2 is SYGVNS. The germline V and J ends were trimmed by 3 bases and 6 bases, with 18 bases remaining between them. This CDR3 contains 15 residues. CDR3 loop: CASSDRPTSYGEQYF. CDR3 nucleotides: TGTGCCAGCAGTGACCGCCCCACTAGTTATGGCGAGCAGTACTTC.

The count of this clone is one. This chain connects TRBV7-8 to TRBJ1-1; TRBD1 aligns across 7 bases. Trimming took 5 bases from V and 11 from J; bases not matched to a gene: 8. The V gene's germline CDR1 is SGHVS and CDR2 FQNEAQ. The CDR3 runs 12 residues. Here the CDR3 reads CASSPSGGRAFF. The CDR3 DNA follows: TGTGCCAGCAGCCCGTCAGGGGGACGGGCTTTCTTT.

V usage is TRBV30 and J usage is TRBJ2-2; D may be TRBD1 (5 bases). Germline values: CDR1 GTSNPN, CDR2 SVGIG (reference sequence). This CDR3 is 13 amino acids long. V lost 3 bases to trimming and J lost 4 bases, with 9 bases between them. In DNA form, the CDR3 reads TGTGCCTGGAGCCCCGACAGCACCGGGGAGCTGTTTTTT. Protein: CAWSPDSTGELFF.

The chain combines TRBV28 with TRBJ1-1; the match to TRBD1 covers 9 bases. This CDR3 comprises 15 residues. V dropped 1 base and J dropped 6; count of bases not matched to a gene: 6. Germline assignment: CDR1 MDHEN and CDR2 SYDVKM. CDR3 bases: TGTGCCAGCAGTTTATTTCACAGGGGGCCTCCTGAAGCTTTCTTT. It is translated as CASSLFHRGPPEAFF. Variable domain in full (rest from reference TRBV28 and TRBJ1-1): DVKVTQSSRYLVKRTGEKVFLECVQDMDHENMFWYRQDPGLGLRLIYFSYDVKMKEKGDIPEGYSVSREKKERFSLILESASTNQTSMYLCASSLFHRGPPEAFFGQGTRLTVV.

V usage is TRBV28 and J usage is TRBJ1-4; a possible D gene is TRBD1 (5 bases). Germline CDR1 MDHEN, CDR2 SYDVKM. CDR3 length: 14 amino acids. The germline V and J ends were trimmed by 6 bases and 8 bases, with 16 bases remaining between them. The CDR3 DNA is TGTGCCAGCAGCCCCCCGGGGGGTACCGAAAAACTGTTTTTT. Amino acid sequence: CASSPPGGTEKLFF.

The CDR3 bases are TGTGCCAGCAGCTTGGGGGCTAGCGGGAGTAATGAGCAGTTCTTC. This translates into CASSLGASGSNEQFF. This chain joins TRBV5-4 and TRBJ2-1, with TRBD2 matching over 10 bases. CDR3 length equals 15 residues. Germline V gene lookup returns CDR1 SGHNT and CDR2 YYREEE (reference sequence). V was clipped by 0 bases and J by 7 bases; unmatched bases: 4.

The chain couples TRBV6-5 to TRBJ2-3, with TRBD1 as a possible D gene (6 bases). CDR3 size: 11 residues. The V gene lost 6 bases and the J gene lost 6 bases, with 7 bases spanning the gap. In germline, CDR1 is MNHEY, CDR2 SVGAGI. CDR3 region: CASRDRDTQYF. Here the CDR3 DNA reads TGTGCCAGCAGAGACAGGGATACGCAGTATTTT.

With regard to this clone: Other DNA sequences in the sample encode the same CDR3. The chain combines TRBV29-1 with TRBJ1-1, with TRBD1 identical over 7 bases. With V trimmed by 4 bases and J by 0 bases, 8 bases remained unmatched. The germline gives CDR1 SQVTM, CDR2 ANQGSEA. CDR3 length equals 15 residues. CDR3 in DNA: TGCAGCGTTGCACAGGGGTGGGGAATGAACACTGAAGCTTTCTTT. It yields the protein CSVAQGWGMNTEAFF.

In DNA form, the CDR3 reads TGTGCCAGCAGTTCTACAGGGATCGAAGAGACCCAGTACTTC. Protein sequence: CASSSTGIEETQYF. The gene calls are TRBV6-2 or TRBV6-3 and TRBJ2-5, with D possibly TRBD1 on 6 matching bases. Germline CDR1 MNHEY, CDR2 SVGEGT. The V and J ends lost 4 bases and 3 bases respectively, with 12 bases between them. This CDR3 contains 14 residues.

The chain employs TRBV5-1 and TRBJ2-1, with 7 bases lining up with TRBD1. Germline values: CDR1 SGHRS, CDR2 YFSETQ. The CDR3 length is 14 residues. V lost 5 bases to trimming and J lost 7 bases; unmatched junction nucleotides: 9. For the CDR3, the DNA is TGCGCCAGCAGACTCGACAGGGAGTGGAATGAGCAGTTCTTC. Translating it yields CASRLDREWNEQFF.

The CDR3 is CASQTDGATEAFF. The CDR3 DNA sequence: TGTGCCAGCCAAACGGACGGGGCCACTGAAGCTTTCTTT. The rearrangement joins TRBV19 to TRBJ1-1; D is possibly TRBD1 (5 bases). Germline CDR1 is LNHDA and CDR2 is SQIVND (reference sequence). The CDR3 spans 13 residues. V was trimmed by 9 bases and J by 4 bases, leaving 15 bases between them.

The chain has TRBV27 and TRBJ1-6; D possibly corresponds to TRBD1 (6 bases). The V end lost 3 bases, the J end lost 10 bases, and 16 bases lay between the germline ends. The CDR3 covers 15 residues. Looked up from germline, CDR1 is MNHEY and CDR2 is SMNVEV (reference sequence). This CDR3 is CASSLWSGGRSPLHF. CDR3 nucleotides: TGTGCCAGCAGTTTGTGGTCGGGGGGGCGATCACCCCTCCACTTT.

The V gene is TRBV9, the J gene TRBJ2-7; TRBD2 aligns across 8 bases. The CDR3 is 15 amino acids. CDR1 and CDR2 from the germline V gene are SGDLS and YYNGEE. Trimming took 3 bases from V and 4 from J; bases not matched to a gene: 9. The CDR3 DNA reads as TGTGCCAGCAGCGCCGGAGTAGCGGGATTTTACGAGCAGTACTTC. Its protein product is CASSAGVAGFYEQYF.

Turning to this clone: This specimen includes other DNA sequences encoding the same CDR3. V is TRBV30 and J is TRBJ1-3; D not certain. From germline, CDR1 is GTSNPN and CDR2 SVGIG (reference sequence). CDR3 size: 13 residues. The germline V and J ends were trimmed by 2 bases and 0 bases, with 5 bases remaining between them. CDR3 sequence: CAWSRDSGNTIYF. The CDR3, as DNA: TGTGCCTGGAGTCGGGACTCTGGAAACACCATATATTTT.

The chain couples TRBV28 to TRBJ2-7, with 10 bases fitting TRBD2. Germline CDR1 and CDR2: MDHEN and SYDVKM. CDR3 size: 14 residues. V shed 5 bases and J 3 bases; nucleotides not matched to a gene: 4. Here the CDR3 DNA reads TGTGCCAGCAGTCCCCGGACTAGCGGCTACGAGCAGTACTTC. It codes for CASSPRTSGYEQYF.

CDR3 nucleotide sequence: TGCAGCGTTGAAGGGGGAACGACAGGGATTCTAGATACGCAGTATTTT. This codes for CSVEGGTTGILDTQYF. The chain recombines TRBV29-1 with TRBJ2-3; 7 positions match TRBD1. Germline assignment: CDR1 SQVTM and CDR2 ANQGSEA. V lost 1 base and J lost 5; bases outside the gene matches: 12. The CDR3 contains 16 residues.